The clone carrying this T cell receptor beta chain was seen more than once but under ten times. These data come from a study of low-dose radiotherapy and immunotherapy resistance in tumors. Across the study: Cohort 1 patients were irradiated with 0.5 Gy fractions every 2 weeks to 6.5 Gy total.

Enrollment required an advanced solid tumor negative for tumor-infiltrating lymphocytes. J gave up 5 bases and V 8 bases, and 10 bases lay outside the gene matches. The CDR3 has 15 residues. Germline V gene lookup returns CDR1 SNHLY and CDR2 FYNNEI. Primers targeting TRAV and TRBV primed first-strand cDNA, covering alpha and beta chains. The TCRs were subjected to amplification over around 19 PCR cycles employing a constant-region primer in conjunction with a V-primer adapter. The mRNA which had been isolated was amplified by in vitro transcription. Using its own MiXCR run on the reads, TCRdb lists one record per CDR3 protein. The table has over 7,000 distinct CDR3 sequences, 69% seen once.

The gene calls are TRBV2 and TRBJ2-1; TRBD2 agrees at 9 bases. The sequence came from a human donor with advanced metastatic prostate, ovarian, gallbladder or colorectal cancer (not recorded which). This table probably holds off-target reads from a library built for another chain. CDR3 nucleotides: TGTGCCAGCCTGGCGGGAGGGCCCTATAACAATGAGCAGTTCTTC. It encodes CASLAGGPYNNEQFF.